These 9 T cell receptor beta chains were all obtained from the same sample, sequenced in a study of cytomegalovirus exposure and HLA in healthy donors. The primer mix had 60 Vbeta and 13 Jbeta primers. Profiling relied on immunoSEQ multiplex PCR, and the TCRdb table lists in-frame clones only, not all of them. Of over 150,000 clones in the sample, about four fifths were seen once. The sequenced sample consisted of PBMCs. All receptors derive from a man aged 18 to 30 in good health and CMV-seronegative.

The rearrangement links TRBV18 to TRBJ2-7; 8 bases fit TRBD1. Germline V gene data show CDR1 as KGHSH and CDR2 as LQKENI. V trimming: 6 bases; J trimming: 5 bases; junction bases outside the gene matches: 9. CDR3 length: 14 amino acids. CDR3 in DNA: TGTGCCAGCTCTCCGACAGGGGTTAGTGACGAGCAGTACTTC. Its translation is CASSPTGVSDEQYF.

The chain joins TRBV11-1 to TRBJ2-7; the match to TRBD1 covers 12 bases. Trimming cost V 5 bases and J 3 bases; bases outside gene matches: 14. Germline CDR1 and CDR2: SGHAT and FQDESV (reference sequence). The CDR3 contains 18 residues. The CDR3 DNA reads TGTGCCAGCAGCCCCGCCCCGGGGACAGGGGGCTCAGGCTACGAGCAGTACTTC. Its protein product is CASSPAPGTGGSGYEQYF. Filled out from reference TRBV11-1 and TRBJ2-7, the complete variable domain reads EAEVAQSPRYKITEKSQAVAFWCDPISGHATLYWYRQILGQGPELLVQFQDESVVDDSQLPKDRFSAERLKGVDSTLKIQPAELGDSAMYLCASSPAPGTGGSGYEQYFGPGTRLTVT.

This sequence joins TRBV28 and TRBJ1-2; D gene uncertain. The CDR3 totals 14 residues. Germline V lookup: CDR1 MDHEN, CDR2 SYDVKM. Trimming shortened V by 5 bases and J by 0 bases, and 10 bases separated the two germline ends. CDR3 amino acids: CASSRPQTNYGYTF. CDR3 nucleotide sequence: TGTGCCAGCAGTCGCCCCCAGACTAACTATGGCTACACCTTC.

The V call is TRBV30, the J call TRBJ2-5; TRBD2 aligns across 14 bases. The last part of the DNA fits TRBJ2-7 better; the J call may be wrong. The CDR3 consists of 17 residues. The germline gives CDR1 GTSNPN, CDR2 SVGIG (reference sequence). CDR3 in DNA: TGTGCCTGGAGGGGACTATCGACTAGCGGGAGGGCCTACGAGCAGTACTTC. Protein sequence: CAWRGLSTSGRAYEQYF.

V gene TRBV6-5 combines with J gene TRBJ1-2, with 8 bases identical to TRBD1. Per germline, CDR1 MNHEY and CDR2 SVGAGI. Trimming at V came to 6 bases and at J to 4 bases, leaving 4 bases not matched to a gene. The CDR3 is 13 amino acids. CDR3 sequence: CASSFTGGYGYTF. In nucleotides, the CDR3 is TGTGCCAGCAGCTTTACAGGGGGCTATGGCTACACCTTC.

The chain recombines TRBV6-5 with TRBJ2-7; no clear D gene. Germline-derived CDR1 and CDR2 are MNHEY and SVGAGI. The CDR3 runs to 14 residues. Trimming took off 0 bases at V and 3 bases at J, with 9 bases between the two ends. The CDR3 region has the DNA TGTGCCAGCAGTTACTCTGCCGAGAACTACGAGCAGTACTTC. It encodes CASSYSAENYEQYF.

This clone appeared once. V usage is TRBV5-4 and J usage is TRBJ2-7; D is unresolved. V was shortened by 0 bases and J by 4 bases, with 8 bases between the two germline ends. This CDR3 has 13 residues. Germline V gives CDR1 SGHNT, CDR2 YYREEE (reference sequence). The CDR3 reads CASSLGELYEQYF. CDR3 DNA sequence: TGTGCCAGCAGCTTGGGAGAACTTTACGAGCAGTACTTC.

The chain employs TRBV6-6 and TRBJ1-5; D gene unclear. The CDR3 spans 14 residues. V was clipped by 0 bases and J by 3 bases, with 6 bases between them. Germline V lookup: CDR1 MNHNY, CDR2 SVGAGI (reference sequence). The chain's CDR3 is CASSYSGINQPQHF. The CDR3 DNA follows: TGTGCCAGCAGTTACTCCGGGATCAATCAGCCCCAGCATTTT.

The V call is TRBV2, the J call TRBJ1-5; D is unclear. The CDR3 has 11 residues. Germline CDR1 is SNHLY and CDR2 is FYNNEI. V lost 3 bases to trimming and J lost 6 bases, with 3 bases between them. For the CDR3, the DNA is TGTGCCAGCAGTGATAGTCAGCCCCAGCATTTT. This sequence encodes CASSDSQPQHF.